Following are 13 T cell receptor beta chains from one sample sequenced in a study of blood T cell repertoires in COVID-19. The data were produced by immunoSEQ multiplex PCR, yet TCRdb's version contains in-frame clones alone and is incomplete. The table includes approximately 210,000 clones, around 82% detected once. Sequenced: peripheral blood. The receptors were gathered from a woman between 35 and 50 years old with acute or convalescent COVID-19.

The V gene is TRBV11-2, the J gene TRBJ2-1; 10 nucleotides line up with TRBD2. Germline CDR1 SGHAT, CDR2 FQNNGV. This CDR3 is 14 amino acids long. The V and J ends lost 8 bases and 3 bases, in that order; junction bases with no gene match: 4. CDR3: CASLVAGGYNEQFF. DNA for the CDR3: TGTGCCAGCTTGGTAGCGGGAGGCTACAATGAGCAGTTCTTC.

V usage is TRBV10-3 and J usage is TRBJ2-3; tentatively, D is TRBD2 (6 bases). The CDR3 covers 18 residues. From germline, CDR1 is ENHRY and CDR2 SYGVKD. Deletions cut 0 bases from V and 2 bases from J, with 18 bases between. CDR3 loop: CAISESNRDGGTTDTQYF. The DNA of the CDR3 is TGTGCCATCAGTGAGTCGAATAGGGACGGGGGAACCACAGATACGCAGTATTTT.

This chain joins TRBV6-1 and TRBJ2-7, with D unclear. The V end lost 3 bases, the J end lost 6 bases, and 15 bases lay between the germline ends. The CDR3 contains 14 residues. CDR1 and CDR2 (germline): MNHNS, SASEGT. The CDR3 bases are TGTGCCAGCAGTGAGAAGGTTGTACTAAGCGAGCAGTACTTC. Translation gives CASSEKVVLSEQYF.

CDR3 in DNA: TGCGCCAGCTCTTCACAGGGGGGAACCGGGGAGCTGTTTTTT. Its protein is CASSSQGGTGELFF. V gene TRBV10-1 combines with J gene TRBJ2-2; 8 bases line up with TRBD1. Germline V gene data show CDR1 as WNHNN and CDR2 as SYGVQD (reference sequence). This CDR3 is built from 14 residues. V lost 8 bases and J lost 5; bases outside the gene matches: 7.

V and J are TRBV7-7 and TRBJ2-1; 8 nucleotides agree with TRBD1. Germline CDR1 and CDR2: SSHAT and FNYEAQ (reference sequence). Germline trimming cut 5 bases from V and 9 bases from J; bases unmatched to any gene: 9. This CDR3 is 14 amino acids long. The CDR3 DNA sequence: TGTGCCAGCAGCGTAGGACAGGGCAACGGTGAGCAGTTCTTC. Translated: CASSVGQGNGEQFF.

The rearrangement links TRBV11-2 to TRBJ2-7; possible D gene TRBD2, 6 bases. V lost 2 bases, J lost 4 bases, and 6 bases lay in between. Germline V lookup: CDR1 SGHAT, CDR2 FQNNGV. The CDR3 sequence is 12 residues long. The DNA for the CDR3 is TGTGCCAGCAGCTTACGGGGGTACGAGCAGTACTTC. Translation gives CASSLRGYEQYF.

The genes are TRBV18 and TRBJ1-1; 10 bases are a match to TRBD1. V shed 3 bases, J shed 6 bases, and the junction held 1 base outside the gene matches. CDR1 is KGHSH, CDR2 LQKENI, per germline. This CDR3 has 13 amino acids. DNA for the CDR3: TGTGCCAGCTCACCCGGACAGGGGGCTGAAGCTTTCTTT. Its protein product is CASSPGQGAEAFF.

This clone was seen once. V usage is TRBV4-1 and J usage is TRBJ1-1; D is unclear. Germline CDR1 and CDR2: MGHRA and YSYEKL. V lost 1 base and J lost 6, with 9 bases in between. The CDR3 spans 13 residues. CDR3 in DNA: TGCGCCAGCAGCCAAGCTCCCGGTGCTGAAGCTTTCTTT. Translated, it gives CASSQAPGAEAFF.

The chain combines TRBV27 with TRBJ2-3; 8 bases agree with TRBD2. Trimming at V came to 6 bases and at J to 4 bases, leaving 9 bases not matched to a gene. The CDR3 has 15 residues. The germline CDR1 and CDR2 sequences are MNHEY and SMNVEV (reference sequence). CDR3 sequence reads: CASSYSGRGPDTQYF. DNA of the CDR3: TGTGCCAGCAGCTACAGCGGGAGAGGCCCAGATACGCAGTATTTT.

This rearrangement joins TRBV2 to TRBJ1-1; D not certain. The CDR3 runs 13 residues. Germline CDR1 is SNHLY and CDR2 is FYNNEI. Trimming cost V 7 bases and J 0 bases, with 9 bases left between them. As DNA, the CDR3 is TGTGCCAGCACCGACGGGGTGAACACTGAAGCTTTCTTT. Protein sequence: CASTDGVNTEAFF.

The chain carries TRBV18 and TRBJ2-7, with D perhaps matching TRBD2 (6 bases). Germline loops: CDR1 KGHSH, CDR2 LQKENI. The CDR3 is made up of 15 amino acids. V was shortened by 3 bases and J by 7 bases, with 19 bases between the two germline ends. For the CDR3, the DNA is TGTGCCAGCTCACCGGCTTATAGCGGTTTGAATGAGCAGTACTTC. Translation: CASSPAYSGLNEQYF.

V usage is TRBV7-8 and J usage is TRBJ1-5; 11 bases are shared with TRBD1. The V segment lost 1 base and the J segment 7 bases; nucleotides outside the gene matches: 9. Germline V gene lookup returns CDR1 SGHVS and CDR2 FQNEAQ. The CDR3 is made up of 17 amino acids. CDR3 DNA: TGTGCCAGCAGCTTAGGCCAGGGGACAGGGGGGGGACAGCCCCAGCATTTT. Residues: CASSLGQGTGGGQPQHF.

This clone was seen only a few times. The chain recombines TRBV30 with TRBJ1-2, with a possible D match to TRBD1 (5 bases). The length of the CDR3 is 15 residues. Germline loops: CDR1 GTSNPN, CDR2 SVGIG (reference sequence). The V gene lost 1 base and the J gene lost 4 bases, with 16 bases spanning the gap. The CDR3 nucleotides read TGTGCCTGGAGTGGGGGCAGGACGGTCCGCTATGGCTACACCTTC. It codes for CAWSGGRTVRYGYTF. Full variable domain (remainder filled in from reference TRBV30 and TRBJ1-2): SQTIHQWPATLVQPVGSPLSLECTVEGTSNPNLYWYRQAAGRGLQLLFYSVGIGQISSEVPQNLSASRPQDRQFILSSKKLLLSDSGFYLCAWSGGRTVRYGYTFGSGTRLTVV.